The T cell receptor beta chain described here comes from a study of neoadjuvant anti-PD-1 for oral cavity cancer. Study summary: Most patients had three to four biweekly doses of 3 mg/kg nivolumab before resection.

Overall study findings and caveats: Each response group had just a few patients in TCR analyses.

Judged by abundance, this clone is large. Its antigen is as yet unknown. CDR3 length: 11 amino acids. The germline V gene encodes CDR1 SGDLS and CDR2 YYNGEE. Trimming pared 6 bases from V and 8 bases from J, leaving 11 bases between. Survey sequencing of tumors mostly used 4 to 5 ug DNA, two replicates. Method: immunoSEQ multiplex PCR; TCRdb's copy keeps in-frame clones and lacks some. The sample lists about 4,700 clones; about three fifths were seen once. These oral cavity squamous cell carcinomas were HPV-negative and locally advanced. The receptor's source is a person aged 35 to 85 with oral cavity squamous cell carcinoma. The chain carries TRBV9 and TRBJ1-2; D perhaps matches TRBD1 (6 bases). The sequences come from tumor tissue, collected before nivolumab (anti-PD-1) treatment. The CDR3 DNA reads TGTGCCAGCATGGGGGGCGGAGGCTACACCTTC. Translating gives CASMGGGGYTF.